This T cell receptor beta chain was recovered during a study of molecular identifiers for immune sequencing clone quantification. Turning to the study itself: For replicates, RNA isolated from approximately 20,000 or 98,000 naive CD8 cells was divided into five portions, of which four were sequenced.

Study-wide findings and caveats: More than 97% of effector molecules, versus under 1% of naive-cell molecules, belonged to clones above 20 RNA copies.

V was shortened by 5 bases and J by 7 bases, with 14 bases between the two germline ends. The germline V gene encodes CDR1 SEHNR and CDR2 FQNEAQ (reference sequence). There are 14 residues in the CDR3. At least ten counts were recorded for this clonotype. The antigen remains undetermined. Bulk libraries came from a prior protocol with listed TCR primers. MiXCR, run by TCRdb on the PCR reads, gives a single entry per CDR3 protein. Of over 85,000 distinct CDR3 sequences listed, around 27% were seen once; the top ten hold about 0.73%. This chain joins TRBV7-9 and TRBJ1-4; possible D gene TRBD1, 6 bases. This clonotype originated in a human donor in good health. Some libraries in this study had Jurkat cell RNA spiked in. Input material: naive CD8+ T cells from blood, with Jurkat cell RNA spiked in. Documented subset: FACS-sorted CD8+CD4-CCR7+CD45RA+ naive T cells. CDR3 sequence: CASSTTQGGEKLFF. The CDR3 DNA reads TGTGCCAGCAGCACAACTCAAGGGGGTGAAAAACTGTTTTTT.